The T cell receptor (beta chain) described here comes from a study of OX40 agonist ivuxolimab in advanced cancers. Whole-study context: Dose-escalation patients had hepatocellular carcinoma, melanoma, renal cell or head and neck cancer.

Sequenced by immunoSEQ multiplex PCR; TCRdb stores in-frame clones only, minus some. The sample contains 60,000 to 75,000 clones, approximately 91% of which appear only once. This clone has just a few counts. Its target is unknown. Germline V gene data show CDR1 as GTSNPN and CDR2 as SVGIG (reference sequence). Between the trimmed V and J ends, which lost 3 bases and 6 bases, there was a span of 18 bases. This CDR3 region has 15 residues. Points from the study as a whole: Still undetermined is the antigen specificity of the expanded peripheral T cells. There were also nonresponders showing low normalized T-cell clonal expansion.

Here the sequenced sample was CD4+ or CD8+ T cells sorted from blood, taken in a trial of the OX40 agonist ivuxolimab. The chain uses TRBV30 and TRBJ1-5, with D perhaps TRBD1 (5 bases). This clonotype was obtained from an adult with an advanced solid tumor such as melanoma, head and neck, liver or kidney cancer. CDR3: CAWRDTTRRGQPQHF. CDR3 nucleotide sequence: TGTGCCTGGAGGGACACAACCAGGCGGGGTCAGCCCCAGCATTTT.